This record looks at one T cell receptor beta chain sequence and its context. The target antigen is unknown. The V and J ends lost 6 bases and 1 base, in that order; junction bases with no gene match: 6. From germline, CDR1 is ENHRY and CDR2 SYGVKD. The CDR3 totals 15 residues. This record belongs to a study of OX40 agonist ivuxolimab in advanced cancers. The overall study: A diagnosis of hepatocellular carcinoma, melanoma, renal cell or head and neck cancer was present in dose-escalation patients. The study reported partial responses in three patients: one hepatocellular carcinoma, two cutaneous melanoma.

Study-wide findings and caveats: Antigen specificity was not determined for the expanded peripheral T cells.

The data were produced by immunoSEQ multiplex PCR, yet TCRdb's version contains in-frame clones alone and is incomplete. The sample has about 81,000 clones; 88% are singletons. The sequence was obtained from an adult with an advanced solid tumor such as melanoma, head and neck, liver or kidney cancer. Sequenced material: CD4+ or CD8+ T cells sorted from blood, taken in a trial of the OX40 agonist ivuxolimab. This sequence joins TRBV10-3 and TRBJ2-3; 8 bases are a match to TRBD2. CDR3 sequence (DNA): TGTGCCATCAGCGGGACTAGGACGGGCACAGATACGCAGTATTTT. Translating it yields CAISGTRTGTDTQYF.